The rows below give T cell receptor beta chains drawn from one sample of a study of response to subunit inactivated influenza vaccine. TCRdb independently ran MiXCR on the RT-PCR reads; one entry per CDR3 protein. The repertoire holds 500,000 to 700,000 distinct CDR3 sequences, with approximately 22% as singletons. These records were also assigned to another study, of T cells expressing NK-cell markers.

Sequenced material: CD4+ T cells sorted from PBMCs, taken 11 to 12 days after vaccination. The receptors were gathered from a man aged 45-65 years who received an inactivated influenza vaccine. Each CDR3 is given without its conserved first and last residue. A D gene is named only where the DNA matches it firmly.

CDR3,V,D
ASSQDHREQRF,TRBV3-1,-
SVEDGSSLNT,TRBV29-1,-
ASSPVGGGNQPQH,TRBV5-1,-
ASSQRDGTYTSTDTQY,TRBV23-1,-
SATPQTGSPLH,TRBV20-1,-
ASSLGDRGRAF,TRBV12-3/TRBV12-4,-
SARFPQTYEQY,TRBV20-1,-
ASTLLAGDGYTGELF,TRBV12-3/TRBV12-4,TRBD2
ATSRDLTTTSQRY,TRBV15,-
ASSEGANDGKLF,TRBV9,-
ASSLATGVDEAF,TRBV11-1,TRBD1
ASSRGPPVAGAETKNIQY,TRBV4-1,-